A single sample is the source of the 28 T cell receptor beta chains below, sequenced in a study of OX40 agonist ivuxolimab in advanced cancers. Clones were sequenced by immunoSEQ multiplex PCR, and TCRdb holds only the in-frame ones, with some missing. The repertoire consists of approximately 52,000 clones, with roughly 80% occurring once and the leading ten covering around 1.1%. Sample: CD4+ or CD8+ T cells sorted from blood, taken in a trial of the OX40 agonist ivuxolimab. All receptors derive from an adult with an advanced solid tumor such as melanoma, head and neck, liver or kidney cancer.

The rearrangement uses TRBV28 and TRBJ2-3; a possible D gene is TRBD1 (6 bases). This CDR3 has 15 amino acids. V lost 3 bases, J lost 2 bases, and 12 bases lay in between. CDR1 and CDR2 (germline): MDHEN, SYDVKM. DNA of the CDR3: TGTGCCAGCAGTTTTGGGGTGGGACACACAGATACGCAGTATTTT. This gives the protein CASSFGVGHTDTQYF.

The chain uses TRBV27 and TRBJ1-6; no reliable D call. Trimming shortened V by 1 base and J by 1 base, and 2 bases separated the two germline ends. This CDR3 is built from 14 residues. The germline V gene has CDR1 MNHEY and CDR2 SMNVEV (reference sequence). CDR3 coding DNA: TGTGCCAGCAGTTTATTATCCTATAATTCACCCCTCCACTTT. Amino acid sequence: CASSLLSYNSPLHF.

The chain couples TRBV18 to TRBJ2-5; possible D gene TRBD1, 5 bases. This CDR3 contains 15 residues. V gave up 4 bases and J gave up 2 bases, with 14 bases separating them. CDR1 KGHSH and CDR2 LQKENI come from the germline V gene. The CDR3, as DNA: TGTGCCAGCTCACGGGGCCCGACAGCACAAGAGACCCAGTACTTC. It specifies CASSRGPTAQETQYF.

This chain connects TRBV19 to TRBJ2-3, with 7 bases fitting TRBD2. Germline CDR1 is LNHDA and CDR2 is SQIVND (reference sequence). The ends lost 5 bases at V and 12 bases at J; junction bases unmatched: 8. This CDR3 spans 12 amino acids. This chain's CDR3 is CASSLPGGFQYF. In nucleotides, the CDR3 is TGTGCCAGTAGTCTTCCCGGGGGGTTCCAGTATTTT.

The CDR3 is CASGRATEAFF. The CDR3 DNA is TGTGCCAGCGGTCGGGCTACTGAAGCTTTCTTT. The chain joins TRBV6-5 to TRBJ1-1; D remains ambiguous. With 8 bases removed from V and 5 bases from J, the gap between germline ends came to 9 bases. This CDR3 has 11 residues. Per the germline V gene, CDR1 is MNHEY and CDR2 is SVGAGI.

The rearrangement links TRBV19 to TRBJ1-1; D not certain. CDR1 is LNHDA and CDR2 is SQIVND in the germline V gene (reference sequence). Trimming cost V 5 bases and J 4 bases, with 11 bases left between them. The CDR3 has 13 residues. The CDR3 nucleotides are TGTGCCAGTAGTGCAACGTTAGGCACTGAAGCTTTCTTT. Its translation is CASSATLGTEAFF.

The CDR3 bases are TGTGCCAGCAGCTTGGGGGGCTCGGTGGTAGAGACCCAGTACTTC. It codes for CASSLGGSVVETQYF. The J gene is TRBJ2-5, the V gene TRBV5-4; tentatively, D is TRBD1 (5 bases). Between the trimmed V and J ends, which lost 0 bases and 4 bases, there was a span of 13 bases. There are 15 residues in the CDR3. The germline V gene encodes CDR1 SGHNT and CDR2 YYREEE (reference sequence).

The V gene is TRBV11-2, the J gene TRBJ2-5, with a tentative D call TRBD2 (7 bases). Trimming left V 5 bases short and J 4 bases short, with 20 bases between. The CDR3 has 16 residues. Germline V gene lookup returns CDR1 SGHAT and CDR2 FQNNGV. CDR3 in DNA: TGTGCCAGCAGCCCTCTTGTGGGGGGGCCCGGAGAGACCCAGTACTTC. This translates into CASSPLVGGPGETQYF.

V is TRBV6-5 and J is TRBJ2-2; the match to TRBD1 covers 9 bases. CDR1 and CDR2 from the germline V gene are MNHEY and SVGAGI. The CDR3 is made up of 15 amino acids. The V gene end was trimmed by 6 bases and the J gene end by 7 bases; junction bases not matched to a gene: 9. The CDR3 nucleotides read TGTGCCAGCAGCCAGCCGGGACAGGGACACGGGGAGCTGTTTTTT. This translates into CASSQPGQGHGELFF.

This chain connects TRBV6-6 to TRBJ2-5, with unresolved D. CDR1 MNHNY and CDR2 SVGAGI come from the germline V gene (reference sequence). The CDR3 extends over 15 amino acids. Trimming took 1 base from V and 4 from J, leaving 13 bases between them. The CDR3 spells CASSYWARNVETQYF. CDR3 coding DNA: TGTGCCAGCAGTTACTGGGCTAGAAATGTAGAGACCCAGTACTTC.

The chain combines TRBV6-6 with TRBJ2-5, with 14 bases that match TRBD2. This CDR3 region has 15 residues. The junction had 4 bases not matched to a gene; V was cut back by 5 bases and J by 5 bases. The germline CDR1 and CDR2 sequences are MNHNY and SVGAGI (reference sequence). This CDR3 reads CASSMGLAGDETQYF. In DNA, the CDR3 is TGTGCCAGCAGTATGGGACTAGCGGGAGATGAGACCCAGTACTTC.

This chain links TRBV25-1 with TRBJ2-3; D gene ambiguous. The CDR3 spans 14 residues. V was pared by 6 bases and J by 0 bases, with 10 bases between. Germline V gene data show CDR1 as MGHDK and CDR2 as SYGVNS. The CDR3 sequence: CASRAALSTDTQYF. The DNA of the CDR3 is TGTGCCAGCAGGGCTGCTCTTAGCACAGATACGCAGTATTTT.

V usage is TRBV9 and J usage is TRBJ1-3; no definite D call. This CDR3 has 15 amino acids. The germline gives CDR1 SGDLS, CDR2 YYNGEE. Trimming shortened V by 0 bases and J by 3 bases, and 10 bases separated the two germline ends. The CDR3 DNA sequence: TGTGCCAGCAGCGTAGAGGCCCCAAATGGAAACACCATATATTTT. It yields the protein CASSVEAPNGNTIYF.

The chain recombines TRBV11-2 with TRBJ2-7; D remains ambiguous. V lost 0 bases and J 4 bases, leaving 4 bases between the germline ends. Germline-derived CDR1 and CDR2 are SGHAT and FQNNGV. The length of the CDR3 is 12 residues. This CDR3 is CASSLDWYEQYF. The DNA for the CDR3 is TGTGCCAGCAGCTTAGATTGGTACGAGCAGTACTTC. The variable domain in full, with the rest retrieved from reference TRBV11-2 and TRBJ2-7, is EAGVAQSPRYKIIEKRQSVAFWCNPISGHATLYWYQQILGQGPKLLIQFQNNGVVDDSQLPKDRFSAERLKGVDSTLKIQPAKLEDSAVYLCASSLDWYEQYFGPGTRLTVT.

This sequence joins TRBV25-1 and TRBJ1-5; possibly TRBD1 for D (5 bases). The CDR3 is 14 amino acids. Trimming cost V 6 bases and J 7 bases, with 16 bases left between them. Per the germline V gene, CDR1 is MGHDK and CDR2 is SYGVNS. CDR3 protein: CASSPGRGWQPQHF. CDR3 sequence (DNA): TGTGCCAGCAGCCCGGGGAGGGGCTGGCAGCCCCAGCATTTT.

CDR3 DNA: TGTGCCAGCAGCCAAGATGCAGAGAACATTCAGTACTTC. Residues: CASSQDAENIQYF. The V call is TRBV4-2, the J call TRBJ2-4, with D unresolved. Looked up from germline, CDR1 is LGHNA and CDR2 is YNFKEQ. The CDR3 consists of 13 residues. Trimming took off 0 bases at V and 7 bases at J, with 7 bases between the two ends.

The V and J genes are TRBV9 and TRBJ2-3; weak D call: TRBD1 (5 bases). The CDR3 sequence is 17 residues long. Germline loops: CDR1 SGDLS, CDR2 YYNGEE. V was clipped by 0 bases and J by 2 bases, with 16 bases between them. For the CDR3, the DNA is TGTGCCAGCAGCGTAGCTTGGGGAAAAGGGGCCACAGATACGCAGTATTTT. Translated, it gives CASSVAWGKGATDTQYF.

The CDR3 here is CASSEGGGYTF. The DNA for the CDR3 is TGTGCCAGCAGTGAAGGGGGCGGCTACACCTTC. The rearrangement uses TRBV6-5 and TRBJ1-2, with 7 nucleotides matching TRBD1. This CDR3 has 11 amino acids. Trimming took 5 bases from V and 8 from J; bases not matched to a gene: 2. From germline, CDR1 is MNHEY and CDR2 SVGAGI.

This clone has a handful of counts. The chain recombines TRBV21-1 with TRBJ2-2; the table names TRBD1, a call not compared with the DNA. TRBV21-1 is deemed a pseudogene. The CDR3 is 15 residues long. The CDR3 protein is CASSKATDDTGELFF. CDR3 sequence (DNA): TGTGCCAGCAGCAAAGCGACAGATGACACCGGGGAGCTGTTTTTT.

The rearrangement links TRBV2 to TRBJ2-1, with D tentatively TRBD1 or TRBD2 (5 bases each). The length of the CDR3 is 12 residues. Germline V gene data show CDR1 as SNHLY and CDR2 as FYNNEI. V gave up 8 bases and J gave up 8 bases, with 13 bases separating them. The CDR3 is CASRSGGYEQFF. The CDR3 DNA is TGTGCCAGCCGCAGTGGGGGATATGAGCAGTTCTTC.

In its sample, this clone was seen once. The rearrangement uses TRBV14 and TRBJ2-3; TRBD2 might be the D (6 bases). Between the trimmed V and J ends, which lost 1 base and 14 bases, there was a span of 13 bases. Germline V gene sequence: CDR1 SGHDN, CDR2 FVKESK. CDR3 length equals 12 residues. CDR3 region: CASSQGREWWYF. The CDR3 nucleotides are TGTGCCAGCAGCCAAGGCCGGGAGTGGTGGTATTTT.

CDR3 coding DNA: TGCGCCAGCAGCCAAAGCCCTAGGGGCTCCGAGCAGTACTTC. Translated, it gives CASSQSPRGSEQYF. The rearrangement uses TRBV4-3 and TRBJ2-7; weak D call: TRBD1 (5 bases). Between the trimmed V and J ends, which lost 2 bases and 6 bases, there was a span of 14 bases. CDR3 length: 14 amino acids. The germline gives CDR1 LGHNA, CDR2 YSLEER.

The gene calls are TRBV28 and TRBJ2-7, with D tentatively TRBD1 (6 bases). The V end was cut by 2 bases, the J end by 4 bases, with 6 bases between. The V gene's germline CDR1 is MDHEN and CDR2 SYDVKM. The CDR3 extends over 12 amino acids. For the CDR3, the DNA is TGTGCCAGCAGTTTACAGGGGTACGAGCAGTACTTC. It specifies CASSLQGYEQYF.

The chain couples TRBV29-1 to TRBJ1-2; D is undetermined. CDR3 size: 12 residues. Per germline, CDR1 SQVTM and CDR2 ANQGSEA. The V end lost 6 bases, the J end lost 8 bases, and 16 bases lay between the germline ends. The CDR3 sequence: CSVNPRGLGYTF. The CDR3 bases are TGCAGCGTCAATCCACGGGGATTAGGCTACACCTTC. The full variable domain, with the rest looked up from reference TRBV29-1 and TRBJ1-2, is SAVISQKPSRDICQRGTSLTIQCQVDSQVTMMFWYRQQPGQSLTLIATANQGSEATYESGFVIDKFPISRPNLTFSTLTVSNMSPEDSSIYLCSVNPRGLGYTFGSGTRLTVV.

The count of this clone is one. The V gene is TRBV9, the J gene TRBJ1-5; 7 bases agree with TRBD1. The length of the CDR3 is 14 residues. The V and J ends lost 3 bases and 7 bases, in that order; junction bases with no gene match: 7. Germline CDR1 SGDLS, CDR2 YYNGEE. CDR3 residues: CASSAQGSGQPQHF. CDR3 DNA sequence: TGTGCCAGCAGCGCACAGGGGAGTGGGCAGCCCCAGCATTTT.

This clone is medium-sized. The rearrangement joins TRBV4-2 to TRBJ1-5, with D uncertain. The CDR3 runs to 15 residues. Trimming took off 4 bases at V and 6 bases at J, with 16 bases between the two ends. The germline gives CDR1 LGHNA, CDR2 YNFKEQ. The CDR3 here is CASSPRGGNGQPQHF. The CDR3 nucleotides read TGTGCCAGCAGCCCCCGCGGCGGGAACGGTCAGCCCCAGCATTTT.

The chain carries TRBV9 and TRBJ2-6; possibly TRBD1 or TRBD2 for D (6 bases each). The CDR3 is 16 amino acids. V shed 2 bases and J shed 2 bases, with 11 bases lying between them. Germline V gene lookup returns CDR1 SGDLS and CDR2 YYNGEE. CDR3 amino acids: CASSVEGGTGANVLTF. In DNA, the CDR3 is TGTGCCAGCAGCGTCGAGGGGGGAACTGGGGCCAACGTCCTGACTTTC.

The genes are TRBV7-3 and TRBJ2-3; the D gene is possibly TRBD1 (6 bases). CDR3 length: 12 amino acids. Germline loops: CDR1 SGHTA, CDR2 FQGTGA. Trimming pared 5 bases from V and 8 bases from J, leaving 11 bases between. This CDR3 is CASSPDSGTQYF. DNA for the CDR3: TGTGCCAGCAGCCCGGACAGCGGTACGCAGTATTTT.